Shown below are 23 T cell receptor beta chains from a single sample sequenced in a study of cytomegalovirus exposure and HLA in healthy donors. Both 60 Vbeta primers and 13 Jbeta primers went into the PCR. Data came from immunoSEQ multiplex PCR; TCRdb stores just in-frame clones and leaves some out. Of approximately 100,000 clones in the sample, roughly 88% were seen once. Material for sequencing was PBMCs. Receptor source: a young woman in good health and CMV-seronegative.

This chain connects TRBV30 to TRBJ2-3; 9 bases match TRBD2. The CDR3 is 13 residues long. CDR1 is GTSNPN, CDR2 SVGIG, per germline (reference sequence). V trimming: 3 bases; J trimming: 5 bases; junction bases outside the gene matches: 3. The CDR3 spells CAWRGRGGDTQYF. Written as DNA, the CDR3 is TGTGCCTGGAGGGGGCGGGGGGGAGATACGCAGTATTTT.

The table lists this clone with a count of one. The chain uses TRBV5-4 and TRBJ2-3; a possible D gene is TRBD2 (6 bases). CDR1 and CDR2 (germline): SGHNT, YYREEE (reference sequence). V dropped 4 bases and J dropped 1 base, with 13 bases sitting between them. CDR3 size: 15 residues. The CDR3 region has the DNA TGTGCCAGCAGCCCACGTTGGGGGGGCACAGATACGCAGTATTTT. Translation: CASSPRWGGTDTQYF.

This chain joins TRBV19 and TRBJ1-1; D possibly corresponds to TRBD1 (6 bases). The CDR3 sequence is 13 residues long. Germline V gene sequence: CDR1 LNHDA, CDR2 SQIVND (reference sequence). V lost 9 bases and J 11 bases, leaving 22 bases between the germline ends. CDR3 sequence reads: CARDRTVPLKAFF. In DNA form, the CDR3 reads TGTGCCAGAGATAGGACAGTTCCTTTGAAGGCTTTCTTT.

This chain links TRBV6-5 with TRBJ2-5; D is uncertain. Germline assignment: CDR1 MNHEY and CDR2 SVGAGI. V lost 0 bases and J lost 7, with 15 bases in between. This CDR3 is 15 amino acids long. The CDR3 DNA sequence: TGTGCCAGCAGTTACTCGATATCCTTTCGCGGGACCCAGTACTTC. It is translated as CASSYSISFRGTQYF.

The chain has TRBV4-1 and TRBJ1-1, with D uncertain. Germline CDR1 MGHRA, CDR2 YSYEKL. Trimming stripped 4 bases from V and 0 bases from J, with 12 bases between. CDR3 length: 15 amino acids. CDR3 protein: CASSLAEGLNTEAFF. CDR3 sequence (DNA): TGCGCCAGCAGCCTTGCGGAGGGATTGAACACTGAAGCTTTCTTT.

This chain links TRBV6-4 with TRBJ2-3, with 7 nucleotides matching TRBD2. The CDR3 length is 14 residues. V shed 5 bases, J shed 2 bases, and the junction held 4 bases outside the gene matches. The germline CDR1 and CDR2 sequences are MRHNA and SNTAGT. In nucleotides, the CDR3 is TGTGCCAGCAGTACTAGCGCCATCACAGATACGCAGTATTTT. Its translation is CASSTSAITDTQYF.

This rearrangement joins TRBV6-5 to TRBJ1-5, with 8 bases that match TRBD1. V dropped 6 bases and J dropped 4; count of bases not matched to a gene: 8. The CDR3 loop spans 15 amino acids. Germline CDR1 and CDR2: MNHEY and SVGAGI. CDR3 coding DNA: TGTGCCAGCAGAAGACAGGGGAGGGGAAATCAGCCCCAGCATTTT. Protein: CASRRQGRGNQPQHF.

The chain couples TRBV4-1 to TRBJ1-2; D might be TRBD1 (5 bases). CDR3 length: 14 amino acids. Between the trimmed V and J ends, which lost 1 base and 12 bases, there was a span of 18 bases. Looked up from germline, CDR1 is MGHRA and CDR2 is YSYEKL. CDR3 nucleotide sequence: TGCGCCAGCAGCCAAGCGGTTAACGGGGGATGGGACACCTTC. Encoded protein: CASSQAVNGGWDTF.

The V and J genes are TRBV20-1 and TRBJ2-1; weak D call: TRBD2 (6 bases). Trimming took off 7 bases at V and 8 bases at J, with 12 bases between the two ends. The germline gives CDR1 DFQATT, CDR2 SNEGSKA (reference sequence). The CDR3 is 11 amino acids. The CDR3 protein is CSVTGADEQFF. The CDR3 nucleotides are TGCAGTGTAACGGGAGCTGATGAGCAGTTCTTC.

The genes are TRBV7-9 and TRBJ2-5, with D tentatively TRBD1 (5 bases). Germline V gene sequence: CDR1 SEHNR, CDR2 FQNEAQ (reference sequence). The CDR3 has 12 residues. The CDR3, as DNA: TGTTCCGGACGTTTAGGGGAAGAGACCCAGTACTTC. Translated: CSGRLGEETQYF.

The chain joins TRBV7-3 to TRBJ2-2; D might be TRBD2 (7 bases). Trimming cost V 3 bases and J 4 bases, with 9 bases left between them. This CDR3 contains 14 residues. CDR1 is SGHTA and CDR2 is FQGTGA in the germline V gene. The CDR3 DNA sequence: TGTGCCAGCAGCTTGGGAGGGGGCACCGGGGAGCTGTTTTTT. Its translation is CASSLGGGTGELFF.

The V call is TRBV7-6, the J call TRBJ2-7; TRBD1 matches at 9 bases. The germline V gene encodes CDR1 SGHVS and CDR2 FNYEAQ. The CDR3 is 16 residues long. J was trimmed by 6 bases and V by 5 bases; bases with no gene match: 14. Here the CDR3 reads CASSPGTGTGSGEQYF. CDR3 DNA sequence: TGTGCCAGCAGCCCAGGGACCGGGACAGGGTCGGGCGAGCAGTACTTC.

This CDR3 is CASGRGLSRNRVLGANVLTF. Here the CDR3 DNA reads TGTGCCAGCGGCCGAGGTTTGTCGAGGAACAGGGTTTTAGGGGCCAACGTCCTGACTTTC. V gene TRBV9 combines with J gene TRBJ2-6, with D perhaps matching TRBD1 (6 bases). Trimming removed 7 bases from V and 4 bases from J, with 30 bases in between. Germline CDR1 is SGDLS and CDR2 is YYNGEE. The CDR3 consists of 20 residues.

In regard to this clone: The germline gene is not matched at one end of the junction; a read error may be the cause. V usage is TRBV19 and J usage is TRBJ1-5; 10 bases are shared with TRBD1. Germline V gene lookup returns CDR1 LNHDA and CDR2 SQIVND (reference sequence). The CDR3 contains 14 residues. The DNA of the CDR3 is TGTGCCAGTAGTATTCGGGACAGGGGTCAGCCCCAGCCTTTT. Amino acid sequence: CASSIRDRGQPQPF.

The chain carries TRBV4-3 and TRBJ2-7; 11 nucleotides line up with TRBD2. The CDR3 runs to 14 residues. The ends lost 1 base at V and 7 bases at J; junction bases unmatched: 3. CDR1 and CDR2 from the germline V gene are LGHNA and YSLEER. The chain's CDR3 is CASSQGTSGLEQYF. As DNA, the CDR3 is TGCGCCAGCAGCCAAGGGACTAGCGGGTTAGAGCAGTACTTC.

The V and J genes are TRBV19 and TRBJ1-4; 8 bases match TRBD1. The V and J ends lost 5 bases and 7 bases, in that order; junction bases with no gene match: 9. Germline assignment: CDR1 LNHDA and CDR2 SQIVND (reference sequence). The CDR3 is 15 residues long. Written as DNA, the CDR3 is TGTGCCAGTAGTGCTTGGACAGGGTTCGCTGAAAAACTGTTTTTT. It yields the protein CASSAWTGFAEKLFF.

The CDR3 sequence is CASSIIVDTGELFF. The DNA of the CDR3 is TGTGCCAGCAGTATTATAGTAGACACCGGGGAGCTGTTTTTT. The chain uses TRBV28 and TRBJ2-2; no clear D. Germline CDR1 reads MDHEN; CDR2 reads SYDVKM. The CDR3 sequence is 14 residues long. V lost 5 bases, J lost 3 bases, and 10 bases lay in between.

This chain joins TRBV27 and TRBJ1-6; TRBD1 matches 7 bases. V lost 3 bases to trimming and J lost 0 bases; unmatched junction nucleotides: 5. The germline V gene encodes CDR1 MNHEY and CDR2 SMNVEV (reference sequence). The CDR3 totals 17 residues. This chain's CDR3 is CASSLAGGSSYNSPLHF. The CDR3 DNA reads TGTGCCAGCAGTTTGGCAGGGGGAAGCTCCTATAATTCACCCCTCCACTTT.

The chain couples TRBV27 to TRBJ2-1; possibly TRBD2 for D (6 bases). Per the germline V gene, CDR1 is MNHEY and CDR2 is SMNVEV (reference sequence). The CDR3 is made up of 15 amino acids. Trimming shortened V by 5 bases and J by 1 base, and 12 bases separated the two germline ends. The CDR3 DNA reads as TGTGCCAGCAGTGCATGGGACTTTTCCTACAATGAGCAGTTCTTC. Translated, it gives CASSAWDFSYNEQFF.

The V call is TRBV18, the J call TRBJ1-4; 7 bases line up with TRBD1. Germline V gene lookup returns CDR1 KGHSH and CDR2 LQKENI. V trimming: 4 bases; J trimming: 7 bases; junction bases outside the gene matches: 12. The CDR3 is made up of 16 amino acids. The CDR3 loop is CASSRVYRGRGEKLFF. DNA of the CDR3: TGTGCCAGCTCACGAGTTTACAGGGGCCGGGGTGAAAAACTGTTTTTT. The full variable domain, its missing parts supplied by reference TRBV18 and TRBJ1-4, is NAGVMQNPRHLVRRRGQEARLRCSPMKGHSHVYWYRQLPEEGLKFMVYLQKENIIDESGMPKERFSAEFPKEGPSILRIQQVVRGDSAAYFCASSRVYRGRGEKLFFGSGTQLSVL.

The chain employs TRBV28 and TRBJ2-3; TRBD2 aligns across 10 bases. The CDR3 has 19 amino acids. Germline trimming cut 3 bases from V and 2 bases from J; bases unmatched to any gene: 14. Germline V gene sequence: CDR1 MDHEN, CDR2 SYDVKM. The CDR3 sequence is CASSFFHIAGGGATDTQYF. The CDR3, as DNA: TGTGCCAGCAGTTTCTTTCACATAGCGGGGGGAGGGGCCACAGATACGCAGTATTTT.

This chain uses TRBV5-5 with TRBJ2-5; 8 nucleotides line up with TRBD2. V lost 7 bases to trimming and J lost 3 bases; unmatched junction nucleotides: 14. CDR1 SGHKS and CDR2 YYEKEE come from the germline V gene (reference sequence). The CDR3 has 16 amino acids. The DNA of the CDR3 is TGTGCCAGCTCGAAGGGACTAGACCTGATCGAAGAGACCCAGTACTTC. As protein: CASSKGLDLIEETQYF.

The J gene is TRBJ1-1, the V gene TRBV11-2, with D tentatively TRBD1 (5 bases). The ends were cut back, 5 bases at V and 1 base at J, with 20 bases in the middle. Germline-derived CDR1 and CDR2 are SGHAT and FQNNGV. The CDR3 extends over 17 amino acids. CDR3 coding DNA: TGTGCCAGCAGCGCCCCGGGAGGGGTGCCTTGGAACACTGAAGCTTTCTTT. Its translation: CASSAPGGVPWNTEAFF.